What follows are 22 T cell receptor beta chains derived from one specimen sequenced in a study of technical replicates of blood from a few donors. Sequenced by immunoSEQ multiplex PCR; TCRdb stores in-frame clones only, minus some. The sample lists about 84,000 clones, roughly 97% seen once, with more than 0.15% in the top ten. Sequences were obtained from T cells isolated from PBMCs. Receptors originate from a human donor in good health.

The gene calls are TRBV21-1 and TRBJ2-1; the DNA was not used to check the table's D call, TRBD1. TRBV21-1 is shown as a pseudogene. The CDR3 consists of 15 residues. The CDR3 sequence is CASSKGTGGYNEQFF. DNA of the CDR3: TGTGCCAGCAGCAAAGGGACAGGGGGCTACAATGAGCAGTTCTTC.

The CDR3 region is CATSIQGATNEKLFF. The CDR3 region has the DNA TGTGCCACCAGCATTCAGGGGGCTACTAATGAAAAACTGTTTTTT. The chain recombines TRBV15 with TRBJ1-4; 8 bases map to TRBD1. From germline, CDR1 is LNHNV and CDR2 YYDKDF (reference sequence). V was clipped by 4 bases and J by 2 bases; unmatched bases: 3. CDR3 length: 15 amino acids.

J is TRBJ2-2 and V is TRBV28; D might be TRBD1 (6 bases). Trimming stripped 6 bases from V and 1 base from J, with 6 bases between. The CDR3 is 13 residues long. Germline assignment: CDR1 MDHEN and CDR2 SYDVKM. As DNA, the CDR3 is TGTGCCAGCAGGGGACAGAACACCGGGGAGCTGTTTTTT. It encodes CASRGQNTGELFF.

The chain uses TRBV28 and TRBJ1-1; D gene unclear. Germline values: CDR1 MDHEN, CDR2 SYDVKM. The CDR3 length is 11 residues. CDR3 amino acids: CASRMNTEAFF. CDR3 nucleotide sequence: TGTGCGAGCCGTATGAACACTGAAGCTTTCTTT.

The chain is built from TRBV19 and TRBJ2-7; TRBD1 agrees at 9 bases. The CDR3 spans 15 residues. The V and J ends lost 4 bases and 2 bases, in that order; junction bases with no gene match: 6. In germline, CDR1 is LNHDA, CDR2 SQIVND (reference sequence). The CDR3 spells CASSTYRDRAYEQYF. As DNA, the CDR3 is TGTGCCAGTAGTACGTACCGGGACAGGGCCTACGAGCAGTACTTC.

The chain joins TRBV12-2 to TRBJ1-4. TRBV12-2 is a documented pseudogene. This CDR3 is built from 14 residues. CDR3 DNA sequence: TGTGCAAGTCGCCGGGTTTCAACTAATGAAAAACTGTTTTTT. Residues: CASRRVSTNEKLFF.

The chain combines TRBV2 with TRBJ1-1; D ambiguous. The length of the CDR3 is 17 residues. In germline, CDR1 is SNHLY, CDR2 FYNNEI. Trimming cost V 7 bases and J 1 base, with 22 bases left between them. The CDR3 loop is CASKGLGGSTQNTEAFF. The CDR3 DNA is TGTGCCAGCAAGGGCCTCGGAGGGTCTACTCAGAACACTGAAGCTTTCTTT.

The rearrangement links TRBV6-1 to TRBJ1-5; possible D gene TRBD1, 5 bases. The CDR3 length is 13 residues. V lost 7 bases to trimming and J lost 8 bases, with 15 bases between them. Germline CDR1 is MNHNS and CDR2 is SASEGT. The DNA of the CDR3 is TGTGCCAGCATAGGGGTTATTCGGGAGCCCCAGCATTTT. It codes for CASIGVIREPQHF.

The J gene is TRBJ1-2, the V gene TRBV10-2, with D unclear. CDR3 length: 13 residues. Germline CDR1 reads WSHSY; CDR2 reads SAAADI. Between the trimmed V and J ends, which lost 7 bases and 4 bases, there was a span of 13 bases. The CDR3 sequence: CASTLTAGYGYTF. The CDR3 DNA reads TGCGCCAGCACCTTGACTGCGGGCTATGGCTACACCTTC.

The chain carries TRBV7-2 and TRBJ2-3; 7 nucleotides align to TRBD2. Germline lookup yields CDR1 SGHTA and CDR2 FQGNSA. The CDR3 consists of 14 residues. With V trimmed by 6 bases and J by 1 base, 4 bases remained unmatched. CDR3 coding DNA: TGTGCCAGCAGTTCGAGCGGGGGCACAGATACGCAGTATTTT. It yields the protein CASSSSGGTDTQYF.

This chain connects TRBV11-2 to TRBJ2-7; D gene unclear. Trimming stripped 2 bases from V and 2 bases from J, with 13 bases between. Germline assignment: CDR1 SGHAT and CDR2 FQNNGV. The length of the CDR3 is 15 residues. CDR3 sequence reads: CASSLFAGLPYEQYF. The DNA for the CDR3 is TGTGCCAGCAGCTTATTCGCAGGTCTCCCCTACGAGCAGTACTTC. The full variable domain, in which reference TRBV11-2 and TRBJ2-7 provide the parts outside the CDR3, is EAGVAQSPRYKIIEKRQSVAFWCNPISGHATLYWYQQILGQGPKLLIQFQNNGVVDDSQLPKDRFSAERLKGVDSTLKIQPAKLEDSAVYLCASSLFAGLPYEQYFGPGTRLTVT.

The genes are TRBV5-1 and TRBJ2-6, with a tentative D call TRBD2 (6 bases). V gave up 4 bases and J gave up 0 bases, with 11 bases separating them. CDR1 and CDR2 from the germline V gene are SGHRS and YFSETQ. The CDR3 sequence is 16 residues long. CDR3 region: CASSTLAPSGANVLTF. The CDR3 DNA follows: TGCGCCAGCAGCACGCTAGCGCCCTCTGGGGCCAACGTCCTGACTTTC.

This clone has just one count. The chain recombines TRBV9 with TRBJ1-1; perhaps TRBD1 as D (5 bases). V lost 4 bases and J 1 base, leaving 8 bases between the germline ends. There are 13 residues in the CDR3. Germline CDR1 is SGDLS and CDR2 is YYNGEE. The CDR3 region is CASSFTGNTEAFF. CDR3 nucleotide sequence: TGTGCCAGCAGCTTTACAGGGAACACTGAAGCTTTCTTT.

This chain connects TRBV28 to TRBJ1-3; a possible D gene is TRBD1 (6 bases). Trimming took 6 bases from V and 6 from J, leaving 12 bases between them. This CDR3 has 13 amino acids. CDR1 is MDHEN and CDR2 is SYDVKM in the germline V gene. CDR3 in amino acids: CASRTGAVNTIYF. The DNA of the CDR3 is TGTGCCAGCAGGACAGGTGCTGTAAACACCATATATTTT.

This chain connects TRBV10-1 to TRBJ2-5, with 9 bases lining up with TRBD2. Germline CDR1 reads WNHNN; CDR2 reads SYGVQD (reference sequence). The CDR3 consists of 19 residues. V gave up 2 bases and J gave up 0 bases; unmatched junction bases: 13. This chain's CDR3 is CASSESRRGGISNQETQYF. In DNA form, the CDR3 reads TGCGCCAGCAGTGAGAGTAGGCGGGGGGGCATTTCTAACCAAGAGACCCAGTACTTC.

The V call is TRBV6-1, the J call TRBJ1-2; D is perhaps TRBD1 (6 bases). Trimming removed 3 bases at V and 4 bases at J, with 15 bases between. CDR3 length: 15 residues. CDR1 and CDR2 from the germline V gene are MNHNS and SASEGT. The CDR3, as DNA: TGTGCCAGCAGTGATGGGACACTTTCCCTCTATGGCTACACCTTC. This codes for CASSDGTLSLYGYTF.

This clone was seen only once. V gene TRBV7-8 combines with J gene TRBJ1-2; D is perhaps TRBD1 (5 bases). The CDR3 runs to 15 residues. Germline V gene data show CDR1 as SGHVS and CDR2 as FQNEAQ. Trimming took 5 bases from V and 4 from J, leaving 17 bases between them. The CDR3: CASSQHQGPSYGYTF. The CDR3 DNA is TGTGCCAGCAGCCAGCACCAGGGCCCCTCCTATGGCTACACCTTC.

The J gene is TRBJ1-1, the V gene TRBV7-9, with no clear D. The CDR3 length is 16 residues. The V and J ends lost 1 base and 8 bases respectively, with 20 bases between them. CDR1 is SEHNR, CDR2 FQNEAQ, per germline (reference sequence). This CDR3 reads CASSLGKGSGREEAFF. The CDR3, as DNA: TGTGCCAGCAGCTTAGGGAAAGGTTCCGGGAGAGAAGAAGCTTTCTTT.

The J gene is TRBJ2-5, the V gene TRBV5-5; D may be TRBD2 (6 bases). The length of the CDR3 is 13 residues. Germline-derived CDR1 and CDR2 are SGHKS and YYEKEE (reference sequence). Deletions cut 2 bases from V and 4 bases from J, with 9 bases between. The DNA for the CDR3 is TGTGCCAGCAGCTTACGGGAGCGAGAGACCCAGTACTTC. It translates to CASSLRERETQYF.

The V gene is TRBV18, the J gene TRBJ2-6; the match to TRBD1 covers 8 bases. This CDR3 is built from 22 residues. Germline V lookup: CDR1 KGHSH, CDR2 LQKENI. The ends lost 3 bases at V and 0 bases at J; junction bases unmatched: 19. The CDR3 protein is CASSPLDRVLGLTSSGANVLTF. CDR3 bases: TGTGCCAGCTCACCTCTGGACAGGGTTCTAGGACTAACAAGCTCTGGGGCCAACGTCCTGACTTTC.

The chain uses TRBV19 and TRBJ1-1; 11 nucleotides line up with TRBD1. V shed 5 bases, J shed 4 bases, and the junction held 6 bases outside the gene matches. CDR3 length: 15 amino acids. CDR1 and CDR2 from the germline V gene are LNHDA and SQIVND (reference sequence). CDR3 protein: CASSPGTGGFTEAFF. For the CDR3, the DNA is TGTGCCAGTAGTCCCGGGACAGGGGGGTTCACTGAAGCTTTCTTT.

V is TRBV10-1 and J is TRBJ1-2, with D tentatively TRBD1 (5 bases). Germline CDR1 is WNHNN and CDR2 is SYGVQD (reference sequence). V shed 4 bases and J shed 7 bases, with 13 bases lying between them. The CDR3 is 13 residues long. CDR3 in amino acids: CASSAGGESGYTF. CDR3 nucleotides: TGCGCCAGCAGTGCTGGGGGGGAGTCTGGCTACACCTTC.